This T cell receptor beta chain came from a study of blood T cell repertoires in COVID-19. The authors' processing: Reference gene primer amplification in the assay estimated nucleated cell counts. TCRdb's copy holds only in-frame clones and misses some; the assay was immunoSEQ multiplex PCR. The V and J calls and clone size were taken over from that table, and D and trimming were inferred from the DNA. The sample comprises fewer than 250,000 clones, approximately 88% of which are singletons, and just over 2.5% rests with the top ten. Individuals drawn from around 24 US areas were about 18 to 95 years old. With V trimmed by 5 bases and J by 5 bases, 5 bases remained unmatched. This CDR3 has 14 residues. The germline V gene has CDR1 SGHTA and CDR2 FQGNSA.

V is TRBV7-2 and J is TRBJ1-4, with TRBD1 matching over 7 bases. What was sequenced was PBMCs or T cells enriched from blood (not recorded which). The source is a woman between 25 and 40 years old with acute COVID-19. The CDR3 DNA is TGTGCCAGCAGCCAACAGGGGAAGAATGAAAAACTGTTTTTT. Translated: CASSQQGKNEKLFF.